This T cell receptor beta chain was retrieved from a study of blood T cells in healthy people across ages. Study-level findings and limits: Across the age range, TCR beta diversity per million T cells fell in a roughly linear way.

Using a J-beta primer mix together with a sample-barcoded 5' primer, a second PCR was run for roughly 7 to 11 cycles. TCRdb re-called the 5' RACE reads through MiXCR, storing one row per CDR3 protein. The repertoire consists of about 670,000 distinct CDR3 sequences, with roughly half occurring once and the leading ten covering less than 15%. Donors ranged from roughly 6 to 100 years old and were healthy Caucasians in Russia. The CDR3 is made up of 14 amino acids. Germline assignment: CDR1 PRHDT and CDR2 FYEKMQ (reference sequence). To note about this clonotype: Its antigen is not known. Possible read error: a much larger clone is one base away.

The sample was blood. V and J are TRBV13 and TRBJ2-3; D remains ambiguous. The receptor comes from a woman of 80 years or more in good health. This CDR3 is CASSFRRNTDMQYF. In DNA form, the CDR3 reads TGTGCCAGCAGCTTCCGAAGGAACACAGATATGCAGTATTTT. The full variable domain, completed using reference TRBV13 and TRBJ2-3, is AAGVIQSPRHLIKEKRETATLKCYPIPRHDTVYWYQQGPGQDPQFLISFYEKMQSDKGSIPDRFSAQQFSDYHSELNMSSLELGDSALYFCASSFRRNTDMQYFGPGTRLTVL.